The 22 T cell receptor beta chains in this list originate from one sample, sequenced in a study of blood T cell repertoires in COVID-19. Sequenced by immunoSEQ multiplex PCR; TCRdb stores in-frame clones only, minus some. The table lists roughly 240,000 clones, almost 85% of them singletons. Sequenced sample: peripheral blood. Receptors were obtained from a man between 45 and 60 years old with COVID-19, enrolled during active disease.

The chain is built from TRBV3-1 (or the pseudogene TRBV3-2) and TRBJ1-3; no clear D gene. Germline V gene data show CDR1 as LGHDT and CDR2 as YNNKEL (reference sequence). CDR3 length: 14 amino acids. Trimming removed 0 bases from V and 3 bases from J, with 6 bases in between. The CDR3 coding sequence is TGTGCCAGCAGCCAAGATCCATTTGGAAACACCATATATTTT. This sequence encodes CASSQDPFGNTIYF.

The chain combines TRBV12-5 with TRBJ2-1; TRBD2 agrees at 9 bases. The CDR3 length is 14 residues. The V and J ends lost 5 bases and 3 bases, in that order; junction bases with no gene match: 2. CDR1 is LGHNT and CDR2 is FRNRAP in the germline V gene. The CDR3 here is CASGLAGSYNEQFF. In nucleotides, the CDR3 is TGTGCTAGTGGTCTAGCGGGAAGCTACAATGAGCAGTTCTTC.

V is TRBV6-4 and J is TRBJ1-2; no clear D gene. Germline V gene sequence: CDR1 MRHNA, CDR2 SNTAGT. The CDR3 extends over 12 amino acids. V lost 4 bases and J lost 4, with 7 bases in between. CDR3 region: CASSGGSYGYTF. CDR3 nucleotides: TGTGCCAGCAGTGGAGGTAGCTATGGCTACACCTTC.

This rearrangement joins TRBV12-3 or TRBV12-4 to TRBJ1-2; D remains unclear. This CDR3 contains 12 residues. Trimming pared 7 bases from V and 8 bases from J, leaving 14 bases between. The chain's CDR3 is CASTSTGRGYTF. The CDR3, as DNA: TGTGCCAGCACCAGTACGGGAAGAGGCTACACCTTC.

As regards this clone: This sample includes further DNA sequences coding for the same CDR3. The gene calls are TRBV18 and TRBJ1-4; 7 bases match TRBD1. The CDR3 spans 14 residues. Per the germline V gene, CDR1 is KGHSH and CDR2 is LQKENI. With 2 bases clipped from V and 5 bases from J, the junction kept 2 bases outside the gene matches. The CDR3 DNA sequence: TGTGCCAGCTCACCAGCAGGGGGAAATGAAAAACTGTTTTTT. It is translated as CASSPAGGNEKLFF.

The sample holds one count of this clone. V gene TRBV20-1 combines with J gene TRBJ1-5; D perhaps matches TRBD1 (5 bases). This CDR3 spans 15 amino acids. Germline V CDR1 and CDR2: DFQATT, SNEGSKA (reference sequence). Trimming cost V 3 bases and J 0 bases, with 12 bases left between them. CDR3 in amino acids: CSASGAGFSNQPQHF. CDR3 DNA sequence: TGCAGTGCTAGTGGGGCAGGCTTTAGCAATCAGCCCCAGCATTTT.

This clone has just one count. The V call is TRBV6-5, the J call TRBJ2-5; tentatively, D is TRBD2 (6 bases). The CDR3 runs 11 residues. Germline assignment: CDR1 MNHEY and CDR2 SVGAGI. V shed 9 bases and J shed 4 bases, with 9 bases lying between them. Written as DNA, the CDR3 is TGTGCCAGTTCTAGCGCAGAGACCCAGTACTTC. It encodes CASSSAETQYF.

The V and J genes are TRBV9 and TRBJ1-5; 7 bases fit TRBD1. The CDR3 spans 15 residues. Germline trimming cut 0 bases from V and 2 bases from J; bases unmatched to any gene: 2. CDR1 and CDR2 (germline): SGDLS, YYNGEE. CDR3 sequence reads: CASSVDQGGNQPQHF. The CDR3 DNA reads as TGTGCCAGCAGCGTAGATCAGGGGGGCAATCAGCCCCAGCATTTT.

The rearrangement joins TRBV7-2 to TRBJ2-7; 9 positions agree with TRBD1. Germline-derived CDR1 and CDR2 are SGHTA and FQGNSA. V shed 1 base and J 3 bases; nucleotides not matched to a gene: 1. The CDR3 extends over 14 amino acids. The CDR3 here is CASSLVGQGYEQYF. The CDR3, as DNA: TGTGCCAGCAGCTTAGTGGGACAGGGCTACGAGCAGTACTTC.

This sequence joins TRBV6-2 or TRBV6-3 and TRBJ2-1; 9 positions agree with TRBD2. The CDR3 has 17 residues. The V and J ends lost 6 bases and 0 bases, in that order; junction bases with no gene match: 9. Germline values: CDR1 MNHEY, CDR2 SVGEGT. DNA for the CDR3: TGTGCCAGCAGCACAAGTCGCGGGGGGGTCTCCTACAATGAGCAGTTCTTC. Translation: CASSTSRGGVSYNEQFF.

V and J are TRBV5-5 and TRBJ2-1; weak D call: TRBD2 (5 bases). Germline V gene lookup returns CDR1 SGHKS and CDR2 YYEKEE (reference sequence). The CDR3 totals 13 residues. V was pared by 4 bases and J by 9 bases, with 14 bases between. CDR3 in DNA: TGTGCCAGCAGCCTTTCACTAGGTAGTGAGCAGTTCTTC. Its protein is CASSLSLGSEQFF.

The V gene is TRBV6-4, the J gene TRBJ2-3; weak D call: TRBD2 (5 bases). There are 15 residues in the CDR3. CDR1 is MRHNA and CDR2 is SNTAGT in the germline V gene. Trimming pared 4 bases from V and 0 bases from J, leaving 11 bases between. The CDR3 nucleotides are TGTGCCAGCAGTGTCGGCGGGTCTAGCACAGATACGCAGTATTTT. It is translated as CASSVGGSSTDTQYF.

The rearrangement links TRBV11-2 to TRBJ2-7, with 7 nucleotides matching TRBD1. The CDR3 is 13 residues long. Looked up from germline, CDR1 is SGHAT and CDR2 is FQNNGV. V shed 0 bases and J 5 bases; nucleotides not matched to a gene: 1. The CDR3 reads CASSLDQGDEQYF. The CDR3 DNA is TGTGCCAGCAGCTTAGATCAGGGGGACGAGCAGTACTTC.

Only a few counts were recorded for this clone. The V and J genes are TRBV4-2 and TRBJ1-2, with 9 bases matching TRBD1. V shed 4 bases, J shed 6 bases, and the junction held 18 bases outside the gene matches. The CDR3 loop spans 18 amino acids. CDR1 LGHNA and CDR2 YNFKEQ come from the germline V gene. The CDR3 DNA reads as TGTGCCAGCAGCCCCGTGGGGGGACAGGGTACAATGGTGGATGGCTACACCTTC. Residues: CASSPVGGQGTMVDGYTF.

The chain couples TRBV15 to TRBJ2-3; 13 bases fit TRBD2. Looked up from germline, CDR1 is LNHNV and CDR2 is YYDKDF (reference sequence). Unmatched junction bases numbered 2, after V lost 3 bases and J lost 2 bases. CDR3 length equals 16 residues. The CDR3 DNA reads as TGTGCCACCAGCAGGGGACTAGCGGGAACCACAGATACGCAGTATTTT. As protein: CATSRGLAGTTDTQYF.

V and J are TRBV2 and TRBJ2-3, with a possible D match to TRBD2 (6 bases). The CDR3 is 14 residues long. V was pared by 4 bases and J by 4 bases, with 12 bases between. CDR1 and CDR2 (germline): SNHLY, FYNNEI. This CDR3 reads CASSGLSGADTQYF. DNA for the CDR3: TGTGCCAGCAGTGGGCTTAGCGGAGCAGATACGCAGTATTTT.

The chain combines TRBV12-3 or TRBV12-4 with TRBJ1-6, with 8 bases matching TRBD1. The CDR3 spans 13 residues. After removal of 6 bases from V and 8 bases from J, the junction contained 3 bases not matched to a gene. CDR3 loop: CASRTGDYSPLHF. CDR3 coding DNA: TGTGCCAGCAGGACAGGGGACTATTCACCCCTCCACTTT.

This clone is a singleton in its sample. This chain joins TRBV9 and TRBJ2-2; D remains ambiguous. The CDR3 extends over 15 amino acids. The ends were cut back, 6 bases at V and 4 bases at J, with 16 bases in the middle. The germline V gene has CDR1 SGDLS and CDR2 YYNGEE. The CDR3 coding sequence is TGTGCCAGCACCAGTTCGACAAGTCTCACCGGGGAGCTGTTTTTT. The encoded protein is CASTSSTSLTGELFF.

The rearrangement uses TRBV27 and TRBJ1-6; weak D call: TRBD1 (6 bases). The CDR3 is made up of 16 amino acids. Germline CDR1 is MNHEY and CDR2 is SMNVEV (reference sequence). The V end lost 3 bases, the J end lost 0 bases, and 9 bases lay between the germline ends. CDR3 protein: CASSFEGGSYNSPLHF. CDR3 nucleotide sequence: TGTGCCAGCAGTTTCGAAGGGGGCTCCTATAATTCACCCCTCCACTTT.

The genes are TRBV28 and TRBJ2-1; possible D gene TRBD2, 6 bases. Looked up from germline, CDR1 is MDHEN and CDR2 is SYDVKM. The CDR3 has 16 residues. V shed 5 bases and J shed 10 bases, with 24 bases lying between them. The CDR3 DNA sequence: TGTGCCAGCAGTACGCCGGGACCCCCACTAGCAAGAGAGCAGTTCTTC. This translates into CASSTPGPPLAREQFF.

The genes are TRBV24-1 and TRBJ1-2, with D possibly being TRBD1 (5 bases). V lost 1 base and J lost 7, with 12 bases in between. This CDR3 is 14 amino acids long. Germline-derived CDR1 and CDR2 are KGHDR and SFDVKD. The DNA of the CDR3 is TGTGCCACCAGTGATTTAGGAAAGACAGTTGGCTACACCTTC. It specifies CATSDLGKTVGYTF.

The V and J genes are TRBV6-6 and TRBJ1-2; no clear D. Germline CDR1 MNHNY, CDR2 SVGAGI (reference sequence). The CDR3 has 15 amino acids. Trimming removed 0 bases at V and 2 bases at J, with 10 bases between. The CDR3 is CASSYSGETNYGYTF. The CDR3 DNA reads as TGTGCCAGCAGTTACTCCGGCGAGACAAACTATGGCTACACCTTC.